This T cell receptor (beta chain) came from a study of CD8 T cells in ankylosing spondylitis. Points from the study as a whole: Significantly higher representation of disease-linked clones was reported for matched ankylosing spondylitis synovial fluid. A TCR beta motif of several highly homologous variants appeared characteristic of ankylosing spondylitis blood.

Using its own MiXCR run on the 5' RACE reads, TCRdb lists one record per CDR3 protein. This sample has almost 30,000 distinct CDR3 sequences, with about 5.2% found just once. V lost 1 base and J 0 bases, leaving 14 bases between the germline ends. This CDR3 region has 18 residues. Germline assignment: CDR1 SGDLS and CDR2 YYNGEE. Worth noting for this clonotype: Its specificity is not known.

V gene TRBV9 combines with J gene TRBJ2-6; the D is unclear. Source material: blood, either unsorted or a sorted T cell fraction (not recorded which). The sequence was obtained from a female donor with ankylosing spondylitis or in good health (not recorded which). The CDR3 region is CASSVNSINSSGANVLTF. The CDR3 DNA sequence: TGTGCCAGCAGCGTAAATTCGATAAATAGCTCTGGGGCCAACGTCCTGACTTTC. The full variable domain, its missing parts supplied by reference TRBV9 and TRBJ2-6, is DSGVTQTPKHLITATGQRVTLRCSPRSGDLSVYWYQQSLDQGLQFLIQYYNGEERAKGNILERFSAQQFPDLHSELNLSSLELGDSALYFCASSVNSINSSGANVLTFGAGSRLTVL.